Each of the 9 T cell receptor beta chains below was sequenced from the same sample in a study of identical twins. TCRdb re-derived calls from the 5' RACE reads in MiXCR, one entry per CDR3 protein. The sample has under 350,000 distinct CDR3 sequences, roughly 9.8% seen once. The data also belong to a second study, concerning yellow fever vaccine responses in identical twins.

Material: CD8+ T cells sorted from blood. The receptors come from a woman aged 18-29 years in good health.

Ten or more counts support this clonotype. The CDR3 sequence is CASSLAGAGSNEQFF. The CDR3 region has the DNA TGTGCCAGCAGCTTGGCTGGGGCCGGGAGCAATGAGCAGTTCTTC. The chain employs TRBV7-8 and TRBJ2-1; possibly TRBD2 for D (6 bases). V lost 3 bases, J lost 6 bases, and 15 bases lay in between. CDR1 and CDR2 (germline): SGHVS, FQNEAQ. This CDR3 is 15 amino acids long.

This chain connects TRBV6-5 to TRBJ1-2; 10 bases fit TRBD1. This CDR3 has 17 amino acids. CDR1 is MNHEY and CDR2 is SVGAGI in the germline V gene. The trim removed 1 base at V and 12 bases at J, leaving 17 bases unmatched. CDR3: CASSYCLFIRQGACDTF. CDR3 sequence (DNA): TGTGCCAGCAGTTACTGTCTGTTTATTCGACAGGGGGCCTGCGACACCTTC.

This clonotype was found many times. CDR3 DNA: TGCAGTGCTAGAGATAGCGGGGGCTACTCCTACGAGCAGTACTTC. Its protein product is CSARDSGGYSYEQYF. V usage is TRBV20-1 and J usage is TRBJ2-7; 9 bases are shared with TRBD2. The junction had 3 bases not matched to a gene; V was cut back by 0 bases and J by 0 bases. Germline loops: CDR1 DFQATT, CDR2 SNEGSKA (reference sequence). The CDR3 has 15 amino acids.

This clonotype was detected ten times or more. V usage is TRBV10-3 and J usage is TRBJ2-3, with D tentatively TRBD2 (6 bases). Per the germline V gene, CDR1 is ENHRY and CDR2 is SYGVKD. The ends were cut back, 0 bases at V and 4 bases at J, with 17 bases in the middle. This CDR3 contains 17 residues. This chain's CDR3 is CAISESTIVGGADTQYF. The CDR3 coding sequence is TGTGCCATCAGTGAGTCGACTATCGTGGGAGGCGCAGATACGCAGTATTTT.

This clonotype was counted at least ten times. This chain uses TRBV29-1 with TRBJ1-1; 9 bases agree with TRBD1. After removal of 4 bases from V and 6 bases from J, the junction contained 12 bases not matched to a gene. The CDR3 runs to 15 residues. CDR1 is SQVTM and CDR2 is ANQGSEA in the germline V gene. DNA of the CDR3: TGCAGCGTTGCGGGACAGGGAATTGGGGGATCTGAAGCTTTCTTT. Amino acids: CSVAGQGIGGSEAFF. Variable domain in full (rest from reference TRBV29-1 and TRBJ1-1): SAVISQKPSRDICQRGTSLTIQCQVDSQVTMMFWYRQQPGQSLTLIATANQGSEATYESGFVIDKFPISRPNLTFSTLTVSNMSPEDSSIYLCSVAGQGIGGSEAFFGQGTRLTVV.

The chain employs TRBV7-2 and TRBJ2-3; 12 nucleotides line up with TRBD2. The trim removed 5 bases at V and 3 bases at J, leaving 3 bases unmatched. In germline, CDR1 is SGHTA, CDR2 FQGNSA. The CDR3 runs 15 residues. CDR3 sequence reads: CASSPTSGGTDTQYF. In nucleotides, the CDR3 is TGTGCCAGCAGCCCTACTAGCGGGGGGACAGATACGCAGTATTTT.

In this sample, this clonotype turned up a few times. The chain employs TRBV20-1 and TRBJ2-7; D perhaps matches TRBD1 (6 bases). This CDR3 contains 14 residues. Trimming removed 0 bases from V and 6 bases from J, with 15 bases in between. Germline V CDR1 and CDR2: DFQATT, SNEGSKA (reference sequence). In DNA form, the CDR3 reads TGCAGTGCTAGAGATAGGCAGGGGTCCCTCGAGCAGTACTTC. It is translated as CSARDRQGSLEQYF.

This clonotype was counted between two and nine times. The rearrangement joins TRBV20-1 to TRBJ2-3; 8 nucleotides match TRBD2. The CDR3 is 17 residues long. The trim removed 4 bases at V and 6 bases at J, leaving 18 bases unmatched. Germline V lookup: CDR1 DFQATT, CDR2 SNEGSKA (reference sequence). In nucleotides, the CDR3 is TGCAGTGCTACCTTTCCGTCCCCTAGCGGGCTCGCGGATACGCAGTATTTT. It translates to CSATFPSPSGLADTQYF.

V usage is TRBV30 and J usage is TRBJ2-7; D remains unclear. V lost 0 bases and J lost 6, with 18 bases in between. CDR3 length equals 15 residues. Germline assignment: CDR1 GTSNPN and CDR2 SVGIG (reference sequence). CDR3 in amino acids: CAWSVSLGFEREQYF. The DNA for the CDR3 is TGTGCCTGGAGTGTATCCCTGGGGTTTGAACGCGAGCAGTACTTC.